This paragraph covers one T cell receptor beta chain sequence. Mismatch with germline at one junction end may stem from a read error. Germline CDR1 and CDR2: SEHNR and FQNEAQ (reference sequence). CDR3 length equals 16 residues. The data belong to a study of blood T cells in healthy people across ages. With a J-beta primer mix and a sample-barcoded 5' primer, a second PCR ran roughly 6 to 11 cycles. TCRdb analysed the 5' RACE reads with MiXCR anew, one entry per CDR3 protein. Of roughly 800,000 distinct CDR3 sequences detected, roughly 25% appear once; the ten largest clones hold 9.4%. The same specimen was also included in a second study, on T cells of mothers and their children.

The sequence derives from a boy between 10 and 17 years old in good health. The sample comprised blood. This chain joins TRBV7-9 and TRBJ2-5; maybe TRBD1 (5 bases). The DNA end favors TRBJ2-1, so the J call may be wrong. The CDR3 bases are TGTGCCAGCAGCCCCCTCCAGTTAGCCTCGGACAATGGGCAGTTCTTC. Translation gives CASSPLQLASDNGQFF.